The 16 T cell receptor beta chains in this list originate from one sample, sequenced in a study of blood T cell repertoires in COVID-19. TCRdb keeps only in-frame clones here, not all; method: immunoSEQ multiplex PCR. The sample contains around 110,000 clones, about four fifths of which appear only once. Sequencing was performed on peripheral blood. The origin of the receptors is a man in his sixties with active or convalescent COVID-19.

V usage is TRBV18 and J usage is TRBJ1-3, with TRBD1 matching over 7 bases. The germline CDR1 and CDR2 sequences are KGHSH and LQKENI. The CDR3 consists of 16 residues. V was pared by 3 bases and J by 0 bases, with 5 bases of the junction left unmatched. The DNA of the CDR3 is TGTGCCAGCTCACCGGGACAGAGTCACTCTGGAAACACCATATATTTT. Residues: CASSPGQSHSGNTIYF.

The J gene is TRBJ2-2, the V gene TRBV27; no clear D. The CDR3 totals 12 residues. Germline CDR1 MNHEY, CDR2 SMNVEV (reference sequence). Trimming left V 8 bases short and J 4 bases short, with 8 bases between. The CDR3 protein is CASSTPTGELFF. The CDR3 nucleotides are TGTGCCAGCTCCACTCCCACCGGGGAGCTGTTTTTT.

This clone appeared a single time. The rearrangement links TRBV16 to TRBJ1-1, with TRBD1 as a possible D gene (6 bases). The germline CDR1 and CDR2 sequences are KGHSY and FQNENV. The V and J ends lost 0 bases and 3 bases respectively, with 23 bases between them. CDR3 length: 19 residues. Here the CDR3 DNA reads TGTGCCAGCAGCCAATCTGGGAAGAGTGGGGGGGCGCCGTACACTGAAGCTTTCTTT. This encodes CASSQSGKSGGAPYTEAFF.

The V gene is TRBV6-5, the J gene TRBJ1-6, with 7 bases lining up with TRBD1. The germline CDR1 and CDR2 sequences are MNHEY and SVGAGI. The CDR3 has 14 residues. V dropped 6 bases and J dropped 6; count of bases not matched to a gene: 5. CDR3 sequence: CASRNRGLNSPLHF. CDR3 bases: TGTGCCAGCAGAAACAGGGGACTTAATTCACCCCTCCACTTT.

This clone was counted a single time. The chain employs TRBV27 and TRBJ2-5; TRBD2 matches 10 bases. The length of the CDR3 is 17 residues. Germline CDR1 reads MNHEY; CDR2 reads SMNVEV (reference sequence). With 1 base clipped from V and 4 bases from J, the junction kept 9 bases outside the gene matches. The CDR3 DNA follows: TGTGCCAGCAGTTTATGGGCTAGCGGGGGCCTCAGAGAGACCCAGTACTTC. The encoded protein is CASSLWASGGLRETQYF.

This sequence joins TRBV7-2 and TRBJ2-1; TRBD1 matches 7 bases. CDR3 size: 16 residues. Trimming at V came to 5 bases and at J to 7 bases, leaving 14 bases not matched to a gene. Germline V gene lookup returns CDR1 SGHTA and CDR2 FQGNSA. The CDR3 region is CASSLITRQGGNEQFF. The CDR3 DNA is TGTGCCAGCAGCCTAATAACGAGACAGGGTGGGAATGAGCAGTTCTTC.

V and J are TRBV4-3 and TRBJ2-1; no definite D call. The germline gives CDR1 LGHNA, CDR2 YSLEER. Trimming took 0 bases from V and 6 from J, leaving 9 bases between them. This CDR3 region has 14 residues. CDR3: CASSQDRQVNEQFF. The CDR3 DNA reads TGCGCCAGCAGCCAAGATAGGCAGGTCAATGAGCAGTTCTTC.

The rearrangement uses TRBV9 and TRBJ2-3; 13 positions agree with TRBD2. The CDR3 loop spans 16 amino acids. The junction had 9 bases not matched to a gene; V was cut back by 0 bases and J by 11 bases. Germline V gene sequence: CDR1 SGDLS, CDR2 YYNGEE. CDR3 nucleotide sequence: TGTGCCAGCAGCGTAGCCGAGGGGACTAGCGGGATGGGGCAGTATTTT. Translating it yields CASSVAEGTSGMGQYF.

CDR3 region: CSVGKGVDTEAFF. In DNA form, the CDR3 reads TGCAGCGTTGGGAAAGGGGTGGACACTGAAGCTTTCTTT. This sequence joins TRBV29-1 and TRBJ1-1; a weak D match, TRBD1 (5 bases). With 4 bases removed from V and 3 bases from J, the gap between germline ends came to 12 bases. The CDR3 is 13 residues long. CDR1 SQVTM and CDR2 ANQGSEA come from the germline V gene.

J is TRBJ2-1 and V is TRBV28; 11 bases are shared with TRBD2. Germline V gene data show CDR1 as MDHEN and CDR2 as SYDVKM. The V and J ends lost 3 bases and 4 bases, in that order; junction bases with no gene match: 14. The CDR3 totals 19 residues. CDR3 in DNA: TGTGCCAGCAGTTTCCAAGGGGCTGGGACTAGCGGTCATTACAATGAGCAGTTCTTC. It specifies CASSFQGAGTSGHYNEQFF.

The chain has TRBV6-5 and TRBJ1-2; perhaps TRBD1 as D (6 bases). Per germline, CDR1 MNHEY and CDR2 SVGAGI. The CDR3 consists of 14 residues. V was pared by 6 bases and J by 2 bases, with 13 bases between. The CDR3: CASSDRLANYGYTF. The CDR3 DNA follows: TGTGCCAGCAGCGACAGGTTAGCCAACTATGGCTACACCTTC.

V gene TRBV4-1 combines with J gene TRBJ2-7; tentatively, D is TRBD2 (5 bases). In germline, CDR1 is MGHRA, CDR2 YSYEKL. Trimming took off 6 bases at V and 1 base at J, with 22 bases between the two ends. This CDR3 comprises 17 residues. CDR3 in DNA: TGCGCCAGCAGAGCTTTCGAGGGTCCCCTTAGGTCCTACGAGCAGTACTTC. Translation: CASRAFEGPLRSYEQYF.

The chain is built from TRBV7-2 and TRBJ2-1, with TRBD1 matching over 8 bases. V dropped 5 bases and J dropped 5; count of bases not matched to a gene: 8. In germline, CDR1 is SGHTA, CDR2 FQGNSA. The CDR3 runs to 15 residues. CDR3 sequence (DNA): TGTGCCAGCAGCCGGGACAGGCGGAACAACAATGAGCAGTTCTTC. It specifies CASSRDRRNNNEQFF.

The rearrangement links TRBV7-9 to TRBJ2-2, with unresolved D. The V gene's germline CDR1 is SEHNR and CDR2 FQNEAQ (reference sequence). The V and J ends lost 4 bases and 3 bases respectively, with 18 bases between them. The CDR3 consists of 17 residues. The CDR3 region has the DNA TGTGCCAGCAGCTCCCCAGGCCCCCCTCATCACACCGGGGAGCTGTTTTTT. Protein sequence: CASSSPGPPHHTGELFF.

V and J are TRBV7-9 and TRBJ2-2; possible D gene TRBD1, 5 bases. V was shortened by 6 bases and J by 1 base, with 15 bases between the two germline ends. The length of the CDR3 is 16 residues. Germline lookup yields CDR1 SEHNR and CDR2 FQNEAQ (reference sequence). CDR3 bases: TGTGCCAGCAGGTTTAGCCAGGGAATGAACACCGGGGAGCTGTTTTTT. Its translation: CASRFSQGMNTGELFF.

This clone was seen only a few times. The chain links TRBV5-4 to TRBJ1-6; D is possibly TRBD1 (5 bases). Germline CDR1 and CDR2: SGHNT and YYREEE (reference sequence). V lost 0 bases, J lost 12 bases, and 16 bases lay in between. The CDR3 has 15 residues. CDR3 nucleotide sequence: TGTGCCAGCAGCTTGGAAATGGGGAGGGGCGTACCCCTCCACTTT. Translation: CASSLEMGRGVPLHF.